This TCR beta chain was retrieved from a study of T cells in Graves' hyperthyroidism and ophthalmopathy. Broader study findings: The model identified upcoming ophthalmopathy a median 6.5 months ahead of onset.

Germline V gene data show CDR1 as SGHKS and CDR2 as YYEKEE (reference sequence). The CDR3 contains 14 residues. J gave up 1 base and V 3 bases, and 3 bases lay outside the gene matches. This clonotype was counted at least ten times. Its antigen is currently unknown. Amplified TCR beta CDR3 regions came from RNA transcripts. The HTBI primer set drove a first-round RT-PCR of the TCR CDR3. MiXCR, run by TCRdb on the multiplex PCR reads, gives a single entry per CDR3 protein. The sample has a few hundred thousand distinct CDR3 sequences, roughly 50% seen once. The source of this sequence is an adult woman with Graves' disease, either hyperthyroidism or ophthalmopathy (not recorded which). The sample comprised peripheral blood or thyroid tissue (not recorded which). The rearrangement joins TRBV5-5 to TRBJ2-5, with 7 bases lining up with TRBD1. The CDR3 is CASSSQGVQETQYF. The DNA of the CDR3 is TGTGCCAGCAGCTCCCAGGGGGTCCAAGAGACCCAGTACTTC.